This is a list of T cell receptor beta chains from one sample in a study of blood T cells in healthy people across ages. MiXCR, run by TCRdb on the 5' RACE reads, gives a single entry per CDR3 protein. The sample lists roughly 1.7 million distinct CDR3 sequences, 34% occurring once. Sequences were obtained from blood. Source of these receptors: a woman under 40 in good health. The CDR3 runs from the conserved cysteine through the conserved F or W. The order of the fields is CDR3 length, clone size, V gene, CDR3 protein. Part of the rows lack a size; the others show once, few, many or a class for expanded clones.

15	NA	TRBV7-9	CASSLGRGVWETQYF
15	few	TRBV28	CASSLPGISNEKLFF
14	few	TRBV20-1	CSAPRLAGEYEQYF
18	NA	TRBV9	CASSSLEVWTGGGETQYF
17	few	TRBV3-1	CASSPTPGLAVYNEQFF
13	NA	TRBV20-1	CSASEGGSYEQYF
14	few	TRBV6-6	CASSPGGEGEKLFF
15	few	TRBV27	CASSTSPRAAYEQYF
15	NA	TRBV4-1	CASSQEVSHTGELFF
17	NA	TRBV7-9	CASSLGGLRDRSYEQYF
15	few	TRBV18	CASSASSSDHYEQYF
16	NA	TRBV20-1	CSASRTQGAMDQPQHF
14	few	TRBV5-5	CASSLASGGHEQYF
12	NA	TRBV5-1	CASSSGDVEQFF
15	NA	TRBV5-8	CASSYGQGAYQPQHF
12	NA	TRBV11-2	CASSEGLYGYTF
14	NA	TRBV4-2	CASSQDQGIGEQYF
15	NA	TRBV20-1	CSALMGGSPNNEQFF
14	NA	TRBV7-2	CAGSFGGYGNTIYF
18	NA	TRBV7-6	CASSLLVAEGSSYNEQFF
17	few	TRBV3-1	CASSQDGRVMRDTEAFF
11	many	TRBV6-5	CASILGETQYF
15	NA	TRBV3-1	CASSQGEGGNYGYTF
15	NA	TRBV20-1	CSAVGTSLGTDTQYF
15	few	TRBV4-1	CASSQVAVFSYEQYF
15	NA	TRBV7-9	CASSSGQGNSGEQFF
14	many	TRBV10-3	CAISAVAVRYEQYF
15	few	TRBV20-1	CSASLAGGKYNEQFF
16	NA	TRBV15	CATSSRRGTEDEKLFF
13	few	TRBV10-3	CAISDGTSPEQFF
17	few	TRBV29-1	CSVLGLAGGPGANVLTF
14	NA	TRBV12-3/TRBV12-4	CASTSGPRRDEQYF
15	NA	TRBV6-6	CASSPLRGNNQPQHF
15	few	TRBV27	CASSLQREGRNTQYF
19	NA	TRBV11-1	CASSLNGGLTGEGTGELFF
15	few	TRBV6-6	CASRDRGLWNTEAFF
13	NA	TRBV6-1	CASSGSSNSPLHF
15	NA	TRBV20-1	CSASPSSDLNSPLHF
15	many	TRBV12-3/TRBV12-4	CASSSGGSSYNEQFF
16	NA	TRBV11-3	CASSLGASGSTNEQFF
15	NA	TRBV5-1	CASSLAAVSYETQYF
13	NA	TRBV6-5	CASREGENTEAFF
15	NA	TRBV12-3/TRBV12-4	CASSPQNRGSYEQYF
17	few	TRBV13	CASSFERTSGVVNEQFF
16	few	TRBV12-3/TRBV12-4	CASTTRQGRADNEQFF
18	once	TRBV20-1	CSASLLADRVGANYGYTF
16	NA	TRBV20-1	CSVLPTSGGRYNEQFF